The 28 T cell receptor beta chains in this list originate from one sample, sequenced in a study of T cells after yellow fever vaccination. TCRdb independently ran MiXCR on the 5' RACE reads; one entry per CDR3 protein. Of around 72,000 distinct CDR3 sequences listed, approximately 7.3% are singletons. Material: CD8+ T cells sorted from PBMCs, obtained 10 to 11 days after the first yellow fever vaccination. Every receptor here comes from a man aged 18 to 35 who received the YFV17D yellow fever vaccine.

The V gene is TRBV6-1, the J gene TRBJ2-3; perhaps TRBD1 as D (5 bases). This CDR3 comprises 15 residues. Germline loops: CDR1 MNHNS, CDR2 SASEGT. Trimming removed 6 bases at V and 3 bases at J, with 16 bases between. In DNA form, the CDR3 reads TGTGCCAGCAGCCTAACAGGAGATGGGACAGATACGCAGTATTTT. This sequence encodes CASSLTGDGTDTQYF.

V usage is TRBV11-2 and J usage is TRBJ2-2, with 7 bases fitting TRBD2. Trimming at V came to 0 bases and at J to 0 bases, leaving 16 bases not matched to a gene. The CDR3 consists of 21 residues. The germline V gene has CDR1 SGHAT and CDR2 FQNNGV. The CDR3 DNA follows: TGTGCCAGCAGCTTAGATCGGGACCCAGGCCTTGCGGGGGCGAACACCGGGGAGCTGTTTTTT. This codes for CASSLDRDPGLAGANTGELFF.

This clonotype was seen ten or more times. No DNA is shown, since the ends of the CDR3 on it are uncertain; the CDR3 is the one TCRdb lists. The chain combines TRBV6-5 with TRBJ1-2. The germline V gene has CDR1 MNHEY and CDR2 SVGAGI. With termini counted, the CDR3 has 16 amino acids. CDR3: CASSYSNSLDNYGYTF.

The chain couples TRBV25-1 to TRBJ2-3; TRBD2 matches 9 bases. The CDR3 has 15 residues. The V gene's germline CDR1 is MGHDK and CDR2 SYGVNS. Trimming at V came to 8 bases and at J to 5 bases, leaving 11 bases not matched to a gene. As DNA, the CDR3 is TGTGCCAGCGGGACCCCGGGACTAGCTGTAGATACGCAGTATTTT. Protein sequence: CASGTPGLAVDTQYF.

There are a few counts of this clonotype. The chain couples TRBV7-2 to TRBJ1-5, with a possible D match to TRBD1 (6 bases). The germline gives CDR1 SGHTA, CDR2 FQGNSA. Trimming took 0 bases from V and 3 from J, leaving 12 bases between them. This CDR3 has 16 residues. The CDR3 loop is CASSLAYRGANQPQHF. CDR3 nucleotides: TGTGCCAGCAGCTTAGCGTATAGGGGGGCCAATCAGCCCCAGCATTTT. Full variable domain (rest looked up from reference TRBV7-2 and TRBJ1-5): GAGVSQSPSNKVTEKGKDVELRCDPISGHTALYWYRQSLGQGLEFLIYFQGNSAPDKSGLPSDRFSAERTGGSVSTLTIQRTQQEDSAVYLCASSLAYRGANQPQHFGDGTRLSIL.

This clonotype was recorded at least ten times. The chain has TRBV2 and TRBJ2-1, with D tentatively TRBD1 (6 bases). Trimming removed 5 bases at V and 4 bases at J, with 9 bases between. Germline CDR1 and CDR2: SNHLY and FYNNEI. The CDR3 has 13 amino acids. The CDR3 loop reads CASSPTGYNEQFF. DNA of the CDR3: TGTGCCAGCAGTCCCACAGGGTACAATGAGCAGTTCTTC. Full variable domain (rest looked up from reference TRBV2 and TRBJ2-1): EPEVTQTPSHQVTQMGQEVILRCVPISNHLYFYWYRQILGQKVEFLVSFYNNEISEKSEIFDDQFSVERPDGSNFTLKIRSTKLEDSAMYFCASSPTGYNEQFFGPGTRLTVL.

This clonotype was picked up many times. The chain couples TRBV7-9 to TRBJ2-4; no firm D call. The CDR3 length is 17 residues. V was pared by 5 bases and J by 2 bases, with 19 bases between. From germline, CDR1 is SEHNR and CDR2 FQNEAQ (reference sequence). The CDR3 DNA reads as TGTGCCAGCAGCCGATATTCGACGCGCGCCTCCAAAAACATTCAGTACTTC. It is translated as CASSRYSTRASKNIQYF.

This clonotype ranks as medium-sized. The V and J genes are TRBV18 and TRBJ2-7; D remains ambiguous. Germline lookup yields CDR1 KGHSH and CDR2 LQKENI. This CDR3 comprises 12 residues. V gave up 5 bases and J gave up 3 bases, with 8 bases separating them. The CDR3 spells CASSTSGYEQYF. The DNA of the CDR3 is TGTGCCAGCTCAACCTCAGGCTACGAGCAGTACTTC.

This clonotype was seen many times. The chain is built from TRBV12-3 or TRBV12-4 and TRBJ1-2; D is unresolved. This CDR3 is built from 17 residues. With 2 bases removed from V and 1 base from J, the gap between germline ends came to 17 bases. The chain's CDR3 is CASSLLTGKGINYGYTF. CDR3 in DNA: TGTGCCAGCAGTTTACTGACCGGGAAAGGAATTAACTATGGCTACACCTTC.

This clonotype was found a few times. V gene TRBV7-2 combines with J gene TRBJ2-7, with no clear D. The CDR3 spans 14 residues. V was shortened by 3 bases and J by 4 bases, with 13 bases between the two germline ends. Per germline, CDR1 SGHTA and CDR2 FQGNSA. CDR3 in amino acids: CASSFGGGSYEQYV. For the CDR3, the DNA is TGTGCCAGCAGCTTCGGCGGCGGCAGTTACGAGCAGTACGTC.

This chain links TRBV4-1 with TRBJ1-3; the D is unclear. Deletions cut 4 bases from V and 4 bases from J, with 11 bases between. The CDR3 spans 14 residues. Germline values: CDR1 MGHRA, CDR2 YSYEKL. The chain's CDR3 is CASSPAGYGNTIYF. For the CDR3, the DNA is TGCGCCAGCAGCCCCGCGGGGTACGGAAACACCATATATTTT.

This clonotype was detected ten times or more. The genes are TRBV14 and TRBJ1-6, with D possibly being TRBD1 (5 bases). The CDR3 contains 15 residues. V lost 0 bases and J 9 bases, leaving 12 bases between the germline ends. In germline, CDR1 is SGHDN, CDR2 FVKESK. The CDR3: CASSQEEGIGSPLHF. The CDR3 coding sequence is TGTGCCAGCAGCCAAGAGGAGGGGATCGGTTCACCCCTCCACTTT.

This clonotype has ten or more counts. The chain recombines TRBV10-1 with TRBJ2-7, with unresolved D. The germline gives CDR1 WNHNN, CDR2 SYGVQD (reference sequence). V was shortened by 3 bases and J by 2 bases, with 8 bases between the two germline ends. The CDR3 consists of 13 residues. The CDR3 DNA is TGCGCCAGCAGTGATCCATGGACCTACGAGCAGTACGTC. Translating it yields CASSDPWTYEQYV.

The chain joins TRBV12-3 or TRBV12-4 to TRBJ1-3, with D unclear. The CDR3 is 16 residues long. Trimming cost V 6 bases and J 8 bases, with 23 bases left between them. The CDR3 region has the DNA TGTGCCAGCAGACCAACGCCTGGGCCGCTCGTTGACACCATATATTTT. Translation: CASRPTPGPLVDTIYF.

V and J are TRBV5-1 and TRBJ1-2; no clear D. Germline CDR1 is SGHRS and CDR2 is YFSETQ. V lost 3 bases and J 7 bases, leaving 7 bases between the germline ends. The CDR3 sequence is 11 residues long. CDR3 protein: CASSSDGGYTF. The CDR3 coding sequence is TGCGCCAGCAGCTCTGACGGTGGCTACACCTTC.

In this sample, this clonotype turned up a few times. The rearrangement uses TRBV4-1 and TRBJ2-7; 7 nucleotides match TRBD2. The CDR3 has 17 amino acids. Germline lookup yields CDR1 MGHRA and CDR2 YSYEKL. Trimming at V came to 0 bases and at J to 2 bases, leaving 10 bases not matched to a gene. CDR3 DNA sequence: TGCGCCAGCAGCCAAGAATGGGGGGGTGGTGATCCCTACGAGCAGTACGTC. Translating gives CASSQEWGGGDPYEQYV.

The chain's CDR3 is CASGSSAGYTF. Written as DNA, the CDR3 is TGTGCCAGCGGTAGCTCGGCGGGCTACACCTTC. This chain connects TRBV6-5 to TRBJ1-2; D remains unclear. The CDR3 contains 11 residues. The V end was cut by 8 bases, the J end by 8 bases, with 12 bases between. Germline lookup yields CDR1 MNHEY and CDR2 SVGAGI.

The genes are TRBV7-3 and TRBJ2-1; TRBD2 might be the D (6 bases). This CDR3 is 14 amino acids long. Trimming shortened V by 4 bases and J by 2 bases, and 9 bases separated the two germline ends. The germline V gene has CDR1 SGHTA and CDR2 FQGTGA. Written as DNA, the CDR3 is TGTGCCAGCAGCTCCGGGGGTCCCTACAATGAGCAGTTCTTC. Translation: CASSSGGPYNEQFF.

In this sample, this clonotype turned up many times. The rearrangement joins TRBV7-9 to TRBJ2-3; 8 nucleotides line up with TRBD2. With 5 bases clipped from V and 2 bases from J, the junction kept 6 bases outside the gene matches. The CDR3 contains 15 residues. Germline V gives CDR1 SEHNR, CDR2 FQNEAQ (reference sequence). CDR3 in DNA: TGTGCCAGCAGCCTATCGGGACTAGACACAGATACGCAGTATTTT. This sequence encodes CASSLSGLDTDTQYF. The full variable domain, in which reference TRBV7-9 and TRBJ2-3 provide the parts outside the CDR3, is DTGVSQNPRHKITKRGQNVTFRCDPISEHNRLYWYRQTLGQGPEFLTYFQNEAQLEKSRLLSDRFSAERPKGSFSTLEIQRTEQGDSAMYLCASSLSGLDTDTQYFGPGTRLTVL.

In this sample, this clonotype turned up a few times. The CDR3 region has the DNA TGCGCCAGCAGACAGACAGAAGGAGGAAACACTGAAGCTTTCTTT. Its protein is CASRQTEGGNTEAFF. J is TRBJ1-1 and V is TRBV4-1; the D gene is possibly TRBD1 (5 bases). Germline CDR1 MGHRA, CDR2 YSYEKL. This CDR3 has 15 amino acids. Trimming took 6 bases from V and 2 from J, leaving 16 bases between them.

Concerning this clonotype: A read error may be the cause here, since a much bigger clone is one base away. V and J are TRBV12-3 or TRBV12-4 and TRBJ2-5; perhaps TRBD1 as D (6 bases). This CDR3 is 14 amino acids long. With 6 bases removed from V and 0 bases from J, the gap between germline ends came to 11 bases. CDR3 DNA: TGTGCCAGCAGACGCCGGGACAACCAAGAGACCCAGTACTTC. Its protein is CASRRRDNQETQYF.

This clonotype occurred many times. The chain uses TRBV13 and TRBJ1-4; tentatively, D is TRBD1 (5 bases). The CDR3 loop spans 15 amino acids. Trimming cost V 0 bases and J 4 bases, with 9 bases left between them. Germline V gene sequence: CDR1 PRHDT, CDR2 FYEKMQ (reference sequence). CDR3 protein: CASSLGQAVNEKLFF. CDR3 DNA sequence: TGTGCCAGCAGCTTAGGACAGGCCGTTAATGAAAAACTGTTTTTT.

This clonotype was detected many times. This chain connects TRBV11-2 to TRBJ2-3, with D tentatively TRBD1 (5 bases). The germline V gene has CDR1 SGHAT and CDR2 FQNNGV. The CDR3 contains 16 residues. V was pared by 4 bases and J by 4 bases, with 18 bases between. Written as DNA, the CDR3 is TGTGCCAGCAGCTCCAGGGAAAACACGAACCCAGATACGCAGTATTTT. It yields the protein CASSSRENTNPDTQYF.

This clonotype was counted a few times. Here the CDR3 reads CASSQTGDPDTQYF. The CDR3 DNA sequence: TGTGCCAGCAGCCAGACAGGGGACCCAGATACGCAGTATTTT. The chain is built from TRBV14 and TRBJ2-3, with TRBD1 matching 8 bases. J was trimmed by 4 bases and V by 3 bases; bases with no gene match: 3. There are 14 residues in the CDR3. Germline-derived CDR1 and CDR2 are SGHDN and FVKESK. The full variable domain, completed using reference TRBV14 and TRBJ2-3, is EAGVTQFPSHSVIEKGQTVTLRCDPISGHDNLYWYRRVMGKEIKFLLHFVKESKQDESGMPNNRFLAERTGGTYSTLKVQPAELEDSGVYFCASSQTGDPDTQYFGPGTRLTVL.

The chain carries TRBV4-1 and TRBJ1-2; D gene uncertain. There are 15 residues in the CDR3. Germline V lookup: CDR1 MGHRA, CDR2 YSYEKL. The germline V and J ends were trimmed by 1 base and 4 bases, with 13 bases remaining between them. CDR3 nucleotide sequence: TGCGCCAGCAGCCAAGTAGCCGGGGAATCCTATGGCTACACCTTC. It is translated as CASSQVAGESYGYTF.

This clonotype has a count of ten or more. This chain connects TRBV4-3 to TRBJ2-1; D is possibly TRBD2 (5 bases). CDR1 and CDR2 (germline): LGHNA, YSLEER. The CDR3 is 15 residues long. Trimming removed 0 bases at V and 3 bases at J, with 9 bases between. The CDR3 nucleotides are TGCGCCAGCAGCCAAGAAGGGAGAGTCTACAATGAGCAGTTCTTC. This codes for CASSQEGRVYNEQFF.

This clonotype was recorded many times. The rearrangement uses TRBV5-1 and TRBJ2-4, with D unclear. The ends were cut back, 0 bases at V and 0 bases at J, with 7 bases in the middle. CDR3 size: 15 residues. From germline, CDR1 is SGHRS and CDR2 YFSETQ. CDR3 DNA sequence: TGCGCCAGCAGCTTGGGATGGGTAGCCAAAAACATTCAGTACTTC. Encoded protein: CASSLGWVAKNIQYF.

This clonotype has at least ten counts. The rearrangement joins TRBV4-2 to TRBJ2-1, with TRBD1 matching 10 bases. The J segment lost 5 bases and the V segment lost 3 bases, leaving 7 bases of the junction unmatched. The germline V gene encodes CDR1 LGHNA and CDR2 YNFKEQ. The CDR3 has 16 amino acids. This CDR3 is CASSHPGTGDNNEQFF. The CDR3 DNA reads TGTGCCAGCAGCCACCCCGGGACAGGGGACAACAATGAGCAGTTCTTC.